The 6 T cell receptor beta chains given below trace back to one sample, sequenced in a study of shared clonotypes between healthy human individuals. Sequencing was performed with immunoSEQ multiplex PCR; in TCRdb, only in-frame clones are kept and a portion is missing. This sample has roughly 2 million clones, with 90% to 95% found just once. Sequencing input: naive CD4+ T cells sorted from blood. Subset defined: CD45RA+ positively selected. The receptors derive from a young man in good health.

The CDR3 here is CASGRLVSYEQYF. CDR3 DNA: TGTGCCAGCGGTAGACTAGTTTCCTACGAGCAGTACTTC. The chain joins TRBV6-1 to TRBJ2-7; possible D gene TRBD2, 6 bases. This CDR3 has 13 amino acids. Germline-derived CDR1 and CDR2 are MNHNS and SASEGT. Trimming took 8 bases from V and 1 from J, leaving 12 bases between them.

The rearrangement joins TRBV30 to TRBJ1-6; weak D call: TRBD1 (5 bases). Trimming left V 8 bases short and J 4 bases short, with 12 bases between. Germline CDR1 reads GTSNPN; CDR2 reads SVGIG (reference sequence). The CDR3 consists of 13 residues. CDR3 region: CAGSREYNSPLHF. The CDR3 DNA sequence: TGTGCCGGTAGCAGGGAGTATAATTCACCCCTCCACTTT.

The chain uses TRBV7-9 and TRBJ2-7; 7 bases match TRBD1. Per germline, CDR1 SEHNR and CDR2 FQNEAQ (reference sequence). CDR3 length: 14 amino acids. Germline trimming cut 5 bases from V and 2 bases from J; bases unmatched to any gene: 6. The CDR3 DNA sequence: TGTGCCAGCAGCACAACAGGGGCGGCCTACGAGCAGTACTTC. Translating gives CASSTTGAAYEQYF.

Note on this clone: One end of the junction is discordant with germline, which a read error may explain. Additional DNA sequences in this sample encode the identical CDR3. The chain links TRBV18 to TRBJ2-5; D may be TRBD2 (6 bases). The CDR3 has 13 amino acids. The germline V gene encodes CDR1 KGHSH and CDR2 LQKENI. The CDR3 DNA reads as TGTGCCAGCTCACCCACTAGCCAAGAAACCCAGTACTTC. This gives the protein CASSPTSQETQYF.

V is TRBV18 and J is TRBJ2-7; unclear D gene. The CDR3 consists of 12 residues. Germline V gene sequence: CDR1 KGHSH, CDR2 LQKENI. V was cut by 4 bases and J by 5 bases, with 9 bases left in between. CDR3 sequence: CASSQPWDEQYF. CDR3 DNA: TGTGCCAGCTCACAGCCGTGGGACGAGCAGTACTTC.

The rearrangement joins TRBV9 to TRBJ2-2; TRBD1 agrees at 7 bases. CDR3 length equals 16 residues. Germline lookup yields CDR1 SGDLS and CDR2 YYNGEE. The V gene end was trimmed by 3 bases and the J gene end by 1 base; junction bases not matched to a gene: 6. The CDR3 here is CASSETGQKNTGELFF. In DNA form, the CDR3 reads TGTGCCAGCAGCGAAACGGGACAGAAGAACACCGGGGAGCTGTTTTTT. The variable domain in full, completed from reference TRBV9 and TRBJ2-2, reads DSGVTQTPKHLITATGQRVTLRCSPRSGDLSVYWYQQSLDQGLQFLIQYYNGEERAKGNILERFSAQQFPDLHSELNLSSLELGDSALYFCASSETGQKNTGELFFGEGSRLTVL.